This note documents a single T cell receptor (beta chain) sequence. This clone was detected once. No antigen is known for it. No base quality values were provided; no much bigger clone lies one nucleotide off. Via the germline V gene, CDR1 is SQVTM and CDR2 ANQGSEA. The CDR3 runs 14 amino acids, cysteine and phenylalanine included. Only the CDR3 region is kept as DNA, spanning 42 bases read in frame from base 1. Between the V and J ends, shortened by 1 base and 7 bases respectively, the junction contains 14 bases. Separate from the approximately 700-subject first cohort, the validation cohort of about 120 subjects was the group to which the donors belonged. This specimen comes from a study of cytomegalovirus exposure and HLA in healthy donors (dated by TCRdb to 2016 to 2017). Regarding the complete study: The roughly 650 repertoires of the first cohort and the roughly 120 validation repertoires were produced on the same platform, according to a later analysis. Along with the approximately 700-subject first cohort, a separate validation cohort of over a hundred different subjects was used. The study aimed to test whether cataloging public T cell receptors could reveal signatures of past pathogen exposure. To predict cytomegalovirus infection status, the study combined high-throughput TCR immunosequencing, statistical association of individual TCRs with disease status, and machine learning.

Overall study outcomes, separate from this receptor: The authors suggested that the approach could potentially be extended to other disease states and immunological phenotypes. A later analysis had no HLA typing for the validation cohort, so co-occurrence there was scored across all 110 or so repertoires. In a later analysis, TCRs clustered in the first cohort were found to also tend to co-occur in the roughly 120 validation repertoires, with around 94% of cluster scores above 0. The classifier was reported to diagnose cytomegalovirus status with high specificity and sensitivity in both the original and validation cohorts. Most TCR sequences were seen in very few donors, while some public TCRs were found in many individuals. The study gave a list of roughly 150 TCR beta chains associated with cytomegalovirus. In vitro tests confirmed that three of the cytomegalovirus-associated TCR beta chains recognize cytomegalovirus antigens.

Library creation used the immunoSEQ multiplex PCR assay. The authors processed their data as follows. A statistical classification framework was developed to diagnose cytomegalovirus status using the catalog of TCR beta chain sequences. Held by TCRdb, this immuneACCESS table contains in-frame sequences only and omits some clones. Under half of the omission traces to an unresolved V gene where checked; the cause of the rest is unknown. V and J calls and clone size are those listed in that table; D and trimming were worked out from the DNA. Recorded for this sample are over 200,000 clones; roughly 91% of them occurred a single time. Roughly 2% of the sample is taken by the ten largest.

The rearranged segments are TRBV29-1 and TRBJ1-3; D gene: possibly TRBD1, on 6 matching bases. The sequenced sample was PBMCs. This clonotype was obtained from a woman younger than 30 in good health and CMV-seropositive. CDR3 loop: CSVEGWDRGNTIYF. The nucleotide sequence is given as TGCAGCGTTGAAGGCTGGGATAGGGGGAACACCATATATTTT.